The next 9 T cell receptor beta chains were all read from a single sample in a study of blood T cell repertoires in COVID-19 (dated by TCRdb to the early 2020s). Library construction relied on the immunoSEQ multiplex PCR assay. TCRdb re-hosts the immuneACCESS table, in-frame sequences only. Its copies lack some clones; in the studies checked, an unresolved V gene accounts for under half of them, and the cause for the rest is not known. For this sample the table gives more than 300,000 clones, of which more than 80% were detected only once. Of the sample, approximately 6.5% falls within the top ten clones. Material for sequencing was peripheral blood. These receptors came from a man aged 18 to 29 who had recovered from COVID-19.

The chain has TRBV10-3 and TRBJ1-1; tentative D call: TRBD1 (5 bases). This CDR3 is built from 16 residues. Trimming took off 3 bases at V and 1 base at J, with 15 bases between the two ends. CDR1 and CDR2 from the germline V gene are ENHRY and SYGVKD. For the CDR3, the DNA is TGTGCCATCAGTGAATTTTTCTTAGGGGCGAACACTGAAGCTTTCTTT. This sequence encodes CAISEFFLGANTEAFF.

In DNA, the CDR3 is TGTGCCAGCTCTCCTCGGGGGTATTACGAGCAGTACTTC. It encodes CASSPRGYYEQYF. The V and J genes are TRBV27 and TRBJ2-7; tentative D call: TRBD2 (6 bases). The length of the CDR3 is 13 residues. The germline CDR1 and CDR2 sequences are MNHEY and SMNVEV (reference sequence). Trimming removed 8 bases at V and 4 bases at J, with 15 bases between.

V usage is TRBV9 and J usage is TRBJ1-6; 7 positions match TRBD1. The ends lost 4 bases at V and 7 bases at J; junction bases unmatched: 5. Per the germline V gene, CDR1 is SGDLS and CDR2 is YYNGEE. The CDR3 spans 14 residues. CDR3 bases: TGTGCCAGCAGCTCTCAGGGGGGAAATTCACCCCTCCACTTT. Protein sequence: CASSSQGGNSPLHF. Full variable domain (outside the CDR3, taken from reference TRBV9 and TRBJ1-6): DSGVTQTPKHLITATGQRVTLRCSPRSGDLSVYWYQQSLDQGLQFLIQYYNGEERAKGNILERFSAQQFPDLHSELNLSSLELGDSALYFCASSSQGGNSPLHFGNGTRLTVT.

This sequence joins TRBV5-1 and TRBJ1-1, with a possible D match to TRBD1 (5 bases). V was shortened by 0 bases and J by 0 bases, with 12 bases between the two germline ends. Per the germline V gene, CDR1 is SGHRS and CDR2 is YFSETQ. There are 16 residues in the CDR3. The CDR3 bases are TGCGCCAGCAGCTTGGCCTTTGGGGCAATGAACACTGAAGCTTTCTTT. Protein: CASSLAFGAMNTEAFF.

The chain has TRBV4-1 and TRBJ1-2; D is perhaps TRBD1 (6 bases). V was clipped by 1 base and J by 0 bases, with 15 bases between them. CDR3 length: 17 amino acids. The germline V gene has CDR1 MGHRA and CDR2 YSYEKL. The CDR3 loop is CASSQVQQGTTNYGYTF. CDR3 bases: TGCGCCAGCAGCCAAGTTCAACAGGGCACCACTAACTATGGCTACACCTTC.

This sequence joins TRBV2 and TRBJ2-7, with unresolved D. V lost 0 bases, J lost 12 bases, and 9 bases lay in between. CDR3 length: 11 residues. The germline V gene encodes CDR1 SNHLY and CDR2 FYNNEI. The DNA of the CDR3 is TGTGCCAGCAGTGAAGCCCCGTCGTTGTACTTC. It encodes CASSEAPSLYF.

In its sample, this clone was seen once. CDR3 sequence reads: CAWGGSKAGAGNEQFF. CDR3 coding DNA: TGTGCCTGGGGGGGATCCAAGGCGGGAGCTGGGAATGAGCAGTTCTTC. The chain joins TRBV30 to TRBJ2-1, with 7 bases matching TRBD2. Germline-derived CDR1 and CDR2 are GTSNPN and SVGIG (reference sequence). This CDR3 spans 16 amino acids. After removal of 5 bases from V and 7 bases from J, the junction contained 17 bases not matched to a gene. The whole variable domain, remainder taken from reference TRBV30 and TRBJ2-1, is SQTIHQWPATLVQPVGSPLSLECTVEGTSNPNLYWYRQAAGRGLQLLFYSVGIGQISSEVPQNLSASRPQDRQFILSSKKLLLSDSGFYLCAWGGSKAGAGNEQFFGPGTRLTVL.

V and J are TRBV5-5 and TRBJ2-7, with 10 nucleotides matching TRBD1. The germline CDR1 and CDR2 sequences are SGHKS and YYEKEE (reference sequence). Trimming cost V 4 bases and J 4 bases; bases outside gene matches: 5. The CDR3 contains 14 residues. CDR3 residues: CASSGGQGKYEQYF. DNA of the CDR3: TGTGCCAGCAGCGGGGGACAGGGGAAATACGAGCAGTACTTC. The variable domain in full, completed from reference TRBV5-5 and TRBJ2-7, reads DAGVTQSPTHLIKTRGQQVTLRCSPISGHKSVSWYQQVLGQGPQFIFQYYEKEERGRGNFPDRFSARQFPNYSSELNVNALLLGDSALYLCASSGGQGKYEQYFGPGTRLTVT.

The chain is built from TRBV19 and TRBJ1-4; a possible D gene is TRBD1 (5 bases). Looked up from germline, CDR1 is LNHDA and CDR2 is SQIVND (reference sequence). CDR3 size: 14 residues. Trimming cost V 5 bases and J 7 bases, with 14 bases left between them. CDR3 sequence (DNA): TGTGCCAGTAGTTCGGGGGGGACTTTTGAAAAACTGTTTTTT. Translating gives CASSSGGTFEKLFF. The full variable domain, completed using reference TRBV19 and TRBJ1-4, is DGGITQSPKYLFRKEGQNVTLSCEQNLNHDAMYWYRQDPGQGLRLIYYSQIVNDFQKGDIAEGYSVSREKKESFPLTVTSAQKNPTAFYLCASSSGGTFEKLFFGSGTQLSVL.